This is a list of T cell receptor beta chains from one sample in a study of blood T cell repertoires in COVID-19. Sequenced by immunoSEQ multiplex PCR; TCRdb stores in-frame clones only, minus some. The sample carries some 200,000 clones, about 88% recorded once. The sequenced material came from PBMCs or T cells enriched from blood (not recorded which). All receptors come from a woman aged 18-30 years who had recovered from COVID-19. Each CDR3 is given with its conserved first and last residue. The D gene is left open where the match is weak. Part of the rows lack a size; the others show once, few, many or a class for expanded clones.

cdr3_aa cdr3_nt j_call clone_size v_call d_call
CAISPTGTSLDTDTQYF TGTGCCATCAGTCCTACCGGGACTAGCCTTGACACAGATACGCAGTATTTT TRBJ2-3 . TRBV10-3 TRBD2
CASSLGQGSFEKLFF TGTGCCAGCAGCCTGGGACAGGGGAGTTTCGAAAAACTGTTTTTT TRBJ1-4 once TRBV11-2 TRBD1
CAWSDETLGYNEQFF TGTGCCTGGAGTGATGAGACTCTCGGCTACAATGAGCAGTTCTTC TRBJ2-1 . TRBV30 .
CSASLGQAGGYTF TGCAGTGCTAGTCTCGGACAAGCAGGTGGCTACACCTTC TRBJ1-2 . TRBV20-1 .
CASSQSRGLTEAFF TGTGCCAGCAGCCAGTCCAGGGGGCTTACTGAAGCTTTCTTT TRBJ1-1 . TRBV11-2 TRBD1
CASSYRVTDTQYF TGTGCCAGCAGTTATCGGGTCACAGATACGCAGTATTTT TRBJ2-3 . TRBV27 .
CAWGRGEHSYEQYF TGTGCCTGGGGGCGGGGCGAACACTCCTACGAGCAGTACTTC TRBJ2-7 . TRBV30 .
CASSYGTGAYQPQHF TGTGCCAGCAGCTACGGGACAGGGGCCTATCAGCCCCAGCATTTT TRBJ1-5 . TRBV7-9 TRBD1
CASSRSVFSGSGGTGELFF TGTGCCAGCAGTCGGTCCGTCTTTAGCGGGTCCGGCGGGACCGGGGAGCTGTTTTTT TRBJ2-2 . TRBV6-6 TRBD2
CASSPGLAAYNEQFF TGCGCCAGCAGCCCGGGACTAGCGGCCTACAATGAGCAGTTCTTC TRBJ2-1 . TRBV4-1 TRBD2
CASGLGRVFHEQFF TGTGCCAGCGGCCTGGGCAGGGTGTTTCATGAGCAGTTCTTC TRBJ2-1 . TRBV6-2/TRBV6-3 .
CASSLVPSGSYEQYF TGCGCCAGCAGCTTGGTTCCTAGCGGGTCCTACGAGCAGTACTTC TRBJ2-7 . TRBV5-1 TRBD2
CASVDGIAGQGTGELFF TGTGCCAGCGTCGATGGTATAGCGGGACAGGGGACCGGGGAGCTGTTTTTT TRBJ2-2 . TRBV2 TRBD1
CASSFSGRAGETQYF TGTGCCAGCAGCTTTAGCGGGAGGGCCGGAGAGACCCAGTACTTC TRBJ2-5 . TRBV5-4 TRBD2
CASSLSPPPEYEQYF TGTGCCAGCAGCTTATCCCCACCTCCCGAGTACGAGCAGTACTTC TRBJ2-7 . TRBV11-2 .
CASAYSGQGDQPQHF TGTGCCAGCGCCTACTCTGGACAGGGAGATCAGCCCCAGCATTTT TRBJ1-5 . TRBV2 TRBD1
CASSQLTGGAAGNTIYF TGCGCCAGCAGCCAACTGACAGGGGGCGCAGCAGGAAACACCATATATTTT TRBJ1-3 . TRBV4-3 TRBD1
CSASRGEGQPQHF TGCAGTGCTAGTCGGGGGGAGGGTCAGCCCCAGCATTTT TRBJ1-5 . TRBV20-1 .
CASSQGMFGAGGRDTQYF TGTGCCAGCAGCCAAGGGATGTTCGGTGCGGGAGGGCGGGATACGCAGTATTTT TRBJ2-3 . TRBV4-2 TRBD2
CASSLLGENYEQYF TGTGCCAGCAGCCTTCTCGGGGAGAACTACGAGCAGTACTTC TRBJ2-7 . TRBV14 .